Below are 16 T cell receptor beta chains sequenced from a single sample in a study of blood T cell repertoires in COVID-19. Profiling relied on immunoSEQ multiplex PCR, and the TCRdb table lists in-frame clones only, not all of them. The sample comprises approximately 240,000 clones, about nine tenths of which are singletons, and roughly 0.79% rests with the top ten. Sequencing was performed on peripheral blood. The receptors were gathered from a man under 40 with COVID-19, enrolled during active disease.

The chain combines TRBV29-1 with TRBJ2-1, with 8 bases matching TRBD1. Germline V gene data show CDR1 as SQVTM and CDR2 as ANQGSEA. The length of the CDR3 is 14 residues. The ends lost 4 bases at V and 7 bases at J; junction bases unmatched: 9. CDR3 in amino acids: CSVVRDRMMNEQFF. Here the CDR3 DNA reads TGCAGCGTTGTCCGGGACAGGATGATGAATGAGCAGTTCTTC.

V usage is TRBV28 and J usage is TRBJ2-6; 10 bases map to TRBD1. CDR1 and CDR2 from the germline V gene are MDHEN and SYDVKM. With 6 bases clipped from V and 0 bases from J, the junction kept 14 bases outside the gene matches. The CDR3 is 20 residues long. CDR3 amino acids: CASSLGTGVIETSGANVLTF. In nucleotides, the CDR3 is TGTGCCAGCAGCCTAGGGACAGGGGTCATTGAAACCTCTGGGGCCAACGTCCTGACTTTC.

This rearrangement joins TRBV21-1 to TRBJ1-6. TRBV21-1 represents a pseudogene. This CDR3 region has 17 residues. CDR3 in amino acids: CASSKAPGSSYNSPLHF. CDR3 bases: TGTGCCAGCAGCAAAGCGCCGGGGAGCTCCTATAATTCACCCCTCCACTTT.

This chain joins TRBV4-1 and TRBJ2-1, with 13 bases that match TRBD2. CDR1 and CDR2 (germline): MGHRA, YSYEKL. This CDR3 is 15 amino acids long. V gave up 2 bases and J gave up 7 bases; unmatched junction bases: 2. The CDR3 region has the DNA TGCGCCAGCAGCCAAACTAGCGGGGGGGCTAATGAGCAGTTCTTC. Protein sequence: CASSQTSGGANEQFF.

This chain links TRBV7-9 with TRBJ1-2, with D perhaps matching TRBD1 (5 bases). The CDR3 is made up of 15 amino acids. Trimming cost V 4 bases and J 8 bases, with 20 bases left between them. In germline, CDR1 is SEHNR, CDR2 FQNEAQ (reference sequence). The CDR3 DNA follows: TGTGCCAGCAGCTCGGGACTTCCTGAAGCCGGCGGCTACACCTTC. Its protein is CASSSGLPEAGGYTF.

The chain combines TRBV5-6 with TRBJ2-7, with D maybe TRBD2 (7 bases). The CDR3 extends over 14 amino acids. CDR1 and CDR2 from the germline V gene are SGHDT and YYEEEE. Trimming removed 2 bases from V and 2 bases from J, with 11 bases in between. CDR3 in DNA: TGTGCCAGCAGCTTAAGGGGGGGCACCTACGAGCAGTACTTC. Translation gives CASSLRGGTYEQYF.

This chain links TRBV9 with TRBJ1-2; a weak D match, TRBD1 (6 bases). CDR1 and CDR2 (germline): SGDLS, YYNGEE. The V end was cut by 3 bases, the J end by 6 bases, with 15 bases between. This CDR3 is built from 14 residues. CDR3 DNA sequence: TGTGCCAGCAGCGCTACAGGGAACCTAGATGGCTACACCTTC. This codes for CASSATGNLDGYTF. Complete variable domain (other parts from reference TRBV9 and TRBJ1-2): DSGVTQTPKHLITATGQRVTLRCSPRSGDLSVYWYQQSLDQGLQFLIQYYNGEERAKGNILERFSAQQFPDLHSELNLSSLELGDSALYFCASSATGNLDGYTFGSGTRLTVV.

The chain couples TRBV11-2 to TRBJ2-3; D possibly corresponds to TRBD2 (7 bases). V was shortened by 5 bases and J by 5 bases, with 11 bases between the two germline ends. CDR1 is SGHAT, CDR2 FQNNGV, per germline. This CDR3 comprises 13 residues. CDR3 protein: CASSGGGGDTQYF. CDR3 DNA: TGTGCCAGCAGCGGGGGAGGGGGAGATACGCAGTATTTT.

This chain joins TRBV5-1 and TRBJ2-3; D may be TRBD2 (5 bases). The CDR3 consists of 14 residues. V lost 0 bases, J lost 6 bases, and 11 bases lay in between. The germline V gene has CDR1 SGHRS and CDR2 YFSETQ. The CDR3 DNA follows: TGCGCCAGCAGCTTGGGGCGGGCCCCGGATACGCAGTATTTT. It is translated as CASSLGRAPDTQYF.

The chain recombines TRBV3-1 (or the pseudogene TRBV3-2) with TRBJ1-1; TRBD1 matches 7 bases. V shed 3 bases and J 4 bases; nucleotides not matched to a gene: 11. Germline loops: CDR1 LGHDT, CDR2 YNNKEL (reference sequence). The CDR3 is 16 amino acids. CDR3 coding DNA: TGTGCCAGCAGCCAGACAGGGATCTTACTCCGCACTGAAGCTTTCTTT. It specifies CASSQTGILLRTEAFF.

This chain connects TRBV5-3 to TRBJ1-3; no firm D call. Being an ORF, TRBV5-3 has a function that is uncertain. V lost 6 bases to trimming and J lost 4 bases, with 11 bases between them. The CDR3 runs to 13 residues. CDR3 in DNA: TGTGCCAGAACTCCTCCCCGGGGAAACACCATATATTTT. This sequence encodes CARTPPRGNTIYF.

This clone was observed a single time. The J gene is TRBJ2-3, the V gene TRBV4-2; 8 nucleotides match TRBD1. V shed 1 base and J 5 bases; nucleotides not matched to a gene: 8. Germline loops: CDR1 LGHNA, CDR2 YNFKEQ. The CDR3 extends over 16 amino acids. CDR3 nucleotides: TGTGCCAGCAGCCAAGGGACAGGGCCTTCGAAAGATACGCAGTATTTT. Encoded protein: CASSQGTGPSKDTQYF.

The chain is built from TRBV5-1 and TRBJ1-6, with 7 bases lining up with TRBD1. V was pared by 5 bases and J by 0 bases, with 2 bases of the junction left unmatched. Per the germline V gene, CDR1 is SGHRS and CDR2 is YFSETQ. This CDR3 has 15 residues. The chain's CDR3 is CASRQGFSYNSPLHF. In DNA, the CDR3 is TGCGCCAGCAGACAGGGGTTCTCCTATAATTCACCCCTCCACTTT. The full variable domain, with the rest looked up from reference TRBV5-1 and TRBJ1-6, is KAGVTQTPRYLIKTRGQQVTLSCSPISGHRSVSWYQQTPGQGLQFLFEYFSETQRNKGNFPGRFSGRQFSNSRSEMNVSTLELGDSALYLCASRQGFSYNSPLHFGNGTRLTVT.

The chain's CDR3 is CASSRDTDNEQFF. CDR3 DNA: TGCGCCAGCAGTCGGGACACCGACAATGAGCAGTTCTTC. This chain joins TRBV5-1 and TRBJ2-1; a possible D gene is TRBD1 (6 bases). The germline V gene has CDR1 SGHRS and CDR2 YFSETQ. Trimming left V 5 bases short and J 5 bases short, with 11 bases between. The CDR3 has 13 residues.

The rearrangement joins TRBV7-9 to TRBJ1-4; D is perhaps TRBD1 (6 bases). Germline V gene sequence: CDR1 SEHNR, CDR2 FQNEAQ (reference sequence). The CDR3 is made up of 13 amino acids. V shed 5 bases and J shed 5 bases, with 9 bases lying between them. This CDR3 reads CASSVTGNEKLFF. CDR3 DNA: TGTGCCAGCAGCGTAACAGGGAATGAAAAACTGTTTTTT.

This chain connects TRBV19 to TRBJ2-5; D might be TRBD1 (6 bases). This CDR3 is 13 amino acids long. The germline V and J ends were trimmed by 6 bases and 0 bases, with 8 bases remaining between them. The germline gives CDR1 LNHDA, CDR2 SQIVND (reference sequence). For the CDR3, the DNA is TGTGCCAGTAGCCACAGGGACCAAGAGACCCAGTACTTC. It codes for CASSHRDQETQYF.